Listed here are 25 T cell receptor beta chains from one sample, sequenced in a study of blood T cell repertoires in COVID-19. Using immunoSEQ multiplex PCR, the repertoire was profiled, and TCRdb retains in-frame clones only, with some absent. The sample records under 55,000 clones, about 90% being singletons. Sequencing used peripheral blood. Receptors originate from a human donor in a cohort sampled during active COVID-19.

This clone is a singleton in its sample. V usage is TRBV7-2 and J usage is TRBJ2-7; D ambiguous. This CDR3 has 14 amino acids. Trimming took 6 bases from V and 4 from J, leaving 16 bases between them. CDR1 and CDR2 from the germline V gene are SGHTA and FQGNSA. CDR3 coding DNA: TGTGCCAGCAGGGCGTCCCGTACTAATTACGAGCAGTACTTC. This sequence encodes CASRASRTNYEQYF.

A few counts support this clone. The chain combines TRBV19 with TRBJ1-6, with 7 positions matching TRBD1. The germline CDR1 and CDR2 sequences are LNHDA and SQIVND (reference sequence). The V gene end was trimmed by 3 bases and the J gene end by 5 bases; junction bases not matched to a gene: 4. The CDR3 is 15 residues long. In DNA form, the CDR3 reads TGTGCCAGTAGTATTGGGACAGATAATAATTCACCCCTCCACTTT. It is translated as CASSIGTDNNSPLHF.

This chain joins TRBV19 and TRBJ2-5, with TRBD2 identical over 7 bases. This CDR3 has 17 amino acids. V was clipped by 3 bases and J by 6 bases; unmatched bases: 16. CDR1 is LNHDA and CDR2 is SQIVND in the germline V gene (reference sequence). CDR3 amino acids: CASSIRGEGRSRKTQYF. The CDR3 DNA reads TGTGCCAGTAGTATCCGGGGGGAGGGGCGAAGTAGGAAGACCCAGTACTTC. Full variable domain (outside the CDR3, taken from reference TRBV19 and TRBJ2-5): DGGITQSPKYLFRKEGQNVTLSCEQNLNHDAMYWYRQDPGQGLRLIYYSQIVNDFQKGDIAEGYSVSREKKESFPLTVTSAQKNPTAFYLCASSIRGEGRSRKTQYFGPGTRLLVL.

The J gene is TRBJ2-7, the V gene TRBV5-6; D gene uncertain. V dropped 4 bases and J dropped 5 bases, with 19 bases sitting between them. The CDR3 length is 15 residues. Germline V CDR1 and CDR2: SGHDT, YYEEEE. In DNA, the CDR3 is TGTGCCAGCAGCGGAGAGATCAATCTCGTCGACGAGCAGTACTTC. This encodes CASSGEINLVDEQYF.

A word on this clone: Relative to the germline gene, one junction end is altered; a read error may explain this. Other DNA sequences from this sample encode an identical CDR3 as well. The CDR3 spells CASSLAQGNQPQHF. The CDR3 DNA reads TGCGCCAGCAGCTTAGCACAGGGCAATCAGCCCCAGCATTTT. The V call is TRBV11-2, the J call TRBJ1-5; weak D call: TRBD1 (5 bases). Germline CDR1 and CDR2: SGHAT and FQNNGV. The CDR3 is made up of 14 amino acids.

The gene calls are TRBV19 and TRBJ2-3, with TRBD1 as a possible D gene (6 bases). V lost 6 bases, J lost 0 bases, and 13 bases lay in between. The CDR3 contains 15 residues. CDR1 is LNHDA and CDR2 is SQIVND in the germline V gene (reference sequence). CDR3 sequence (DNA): TGTGCCAGTAGACAAGGACAGACTAGCACAGATACGCAGTATTTT. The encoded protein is CASRQGQTSTDTQYF.

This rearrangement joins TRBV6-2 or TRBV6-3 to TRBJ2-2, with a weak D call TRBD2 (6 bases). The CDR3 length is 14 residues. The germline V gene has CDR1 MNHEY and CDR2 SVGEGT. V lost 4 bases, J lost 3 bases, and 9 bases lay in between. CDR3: CASSWREDTGELFF. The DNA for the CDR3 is TGTGCCAGCAGTTGGAGGGAGGACACCGGGGAGCTGTTTTTT.

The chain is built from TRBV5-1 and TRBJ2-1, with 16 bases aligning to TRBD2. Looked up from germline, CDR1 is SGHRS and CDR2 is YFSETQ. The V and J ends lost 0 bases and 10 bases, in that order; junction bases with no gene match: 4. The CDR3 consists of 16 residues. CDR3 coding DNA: TGCGCCAGCAGCTTGGGGGGGACTAGCGGGAGGGGCGAGCAGTTCTTC. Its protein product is CASSLGGTSGRGEQFF.

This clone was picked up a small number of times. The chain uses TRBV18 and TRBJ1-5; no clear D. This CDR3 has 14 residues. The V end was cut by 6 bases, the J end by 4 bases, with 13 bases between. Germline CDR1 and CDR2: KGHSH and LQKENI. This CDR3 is CASSGSGGNQPQHF. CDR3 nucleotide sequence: TGTGCCAGCTCCGGCTCAGGCGGGAATCAGCCCCAGCATTTT.

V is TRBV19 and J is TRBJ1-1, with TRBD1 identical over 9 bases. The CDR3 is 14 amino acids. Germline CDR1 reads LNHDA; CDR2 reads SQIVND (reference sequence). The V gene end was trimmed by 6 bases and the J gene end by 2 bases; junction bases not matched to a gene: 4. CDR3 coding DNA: TGTGCCAGTAGACGGGGACAGGGAAACACTGAAGCTTTCTTT. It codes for CASRRGQGNTEAFF.

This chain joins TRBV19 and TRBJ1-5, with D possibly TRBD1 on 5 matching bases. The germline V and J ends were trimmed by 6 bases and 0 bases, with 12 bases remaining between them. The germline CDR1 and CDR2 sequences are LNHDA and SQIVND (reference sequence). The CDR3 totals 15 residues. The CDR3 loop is CASRNRRGSNQPQHF. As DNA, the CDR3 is TGTGCCAGTAGGAATAGGAGGGGTAGCAATCAGCCCCAGCATTTT.

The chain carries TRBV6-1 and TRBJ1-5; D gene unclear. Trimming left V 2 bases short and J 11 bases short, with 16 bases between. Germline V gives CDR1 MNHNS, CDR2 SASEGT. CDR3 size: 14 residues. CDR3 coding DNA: TGTGCCAGCAGTGAAATGACGGGCCGCGGGGCCCAGCATTTT. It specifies CASSEMTGRGAQHF.

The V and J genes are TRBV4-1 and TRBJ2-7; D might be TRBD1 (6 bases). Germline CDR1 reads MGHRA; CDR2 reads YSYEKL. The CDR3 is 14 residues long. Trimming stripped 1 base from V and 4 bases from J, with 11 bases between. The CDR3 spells CASSQVGQGYEQYF. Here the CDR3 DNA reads TGCGCCAGCAGCCAAGTGGGGCAGGGGTACGAGCAGTACTTC.

CDR3 protein: CASSLGGMDTDTQYF. As DNA, the CDR3 is TGTGCCAGCAGCTTAGGCGGGATGGACACAGATACGCAGTATTTT. The V and J genes are TRBV11-2 and TRBJ2-3, with D maybe TRBD2 (6 bases). V was shortened by 1 base and J by 2 bases, with 10 bases between the two germline ends. Germline V lookup: CDR1 SGHAT, CDR2 FQNNGV. The CDR3 is 15 amino acids.

CDR3 region: CASTRGSGGGIDTQYF. In DNA form, the CDR3 reads TGTGCCAGCACGCGGGGTAGCGGGGGGGGAATAGATACGCAGTATTTT. The rearrangement joins TRBV2 to TRBJ2-3, with TRBD2 matching 11 bases. The CDR3 runs to 16 residues. J was trimmed by 5 bases and V by 7 bases; bases with no gene match: 11. Looked up from germline, CDR1 is SNHLY and CDR2 is FYNNEI.

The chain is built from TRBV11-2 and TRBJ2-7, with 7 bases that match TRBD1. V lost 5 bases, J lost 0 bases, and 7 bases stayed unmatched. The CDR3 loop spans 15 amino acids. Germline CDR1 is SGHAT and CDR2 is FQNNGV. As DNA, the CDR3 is TGTGCCAGCAGCCTCCCCGGACAGGACTCCTACGAGCAGTACTTC. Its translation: CASSLPGQDSYEQYF. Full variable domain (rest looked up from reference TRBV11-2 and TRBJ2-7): EAGVAQSPRYKIIEKRQSVAFWCNPISGHATLYWYQQILGQGPKLLIQFQNNGVVDDSQLPKDRFSAERLKGVDSTLKIQPAKLEDSAVYLCASSLPGQDSYEQYFGPGTRLTVT.

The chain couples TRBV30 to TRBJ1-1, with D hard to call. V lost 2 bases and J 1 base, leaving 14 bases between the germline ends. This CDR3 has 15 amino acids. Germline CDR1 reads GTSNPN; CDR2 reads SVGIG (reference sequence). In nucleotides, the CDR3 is TGTGCCTGGAGTCCAAGCGGGCAAACGAACACTGAAGCTTTCTTT. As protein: CAWSPSGQTNTEAFF. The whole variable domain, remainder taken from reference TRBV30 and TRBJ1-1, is SQTIHQWPATLVQPVGSPLSLECTVEGTSNPNLYWYRQAAGRGLQLLFYSVGIGQISSEVPQNLSASRPQDRQFILSSKKLLLSDSGFYLCAWSPSGQTNTEAFFGQGTRLTVV.

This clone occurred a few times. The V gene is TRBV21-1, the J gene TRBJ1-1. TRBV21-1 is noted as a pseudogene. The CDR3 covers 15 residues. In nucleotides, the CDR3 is TGTGCCAGCAGCAAAGCGCTCGCCTATGGCACTGAAGCTTTCTTT. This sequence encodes CASSKALAYGTEAFF.

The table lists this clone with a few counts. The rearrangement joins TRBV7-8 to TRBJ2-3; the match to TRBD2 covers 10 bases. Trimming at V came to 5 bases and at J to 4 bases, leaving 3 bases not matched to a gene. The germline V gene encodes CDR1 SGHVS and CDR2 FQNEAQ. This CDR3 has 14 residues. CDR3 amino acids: CASSRGTSADTQYF. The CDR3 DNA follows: TGTGCCAGCAGCCGGGGGACTAGCGCAGATACGCAGTATTTT. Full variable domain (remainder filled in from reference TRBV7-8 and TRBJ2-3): GAGVSQSPRYKVAKRGQDVALRCDPISGHVSLFWYQQALGQGPEFLTYFQNEAQLDKSGLPSDRFFAERPEGSVSTLKIQRTQQEDSAVYLCASSRGTSADTQYFGPGTRLTVL.

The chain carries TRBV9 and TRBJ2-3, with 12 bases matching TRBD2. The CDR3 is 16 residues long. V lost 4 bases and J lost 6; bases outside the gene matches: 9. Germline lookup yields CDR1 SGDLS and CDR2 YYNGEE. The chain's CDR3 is CASSPRTSGAFDTQYF. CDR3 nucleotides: TGTGCCAGCAGCCCCAGGACTAGCGGGGCGTTCGATACGCAGTATTTT.

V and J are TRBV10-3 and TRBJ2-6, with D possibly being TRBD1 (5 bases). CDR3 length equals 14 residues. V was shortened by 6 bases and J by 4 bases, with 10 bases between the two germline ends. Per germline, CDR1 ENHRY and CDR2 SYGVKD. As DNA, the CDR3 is TGTGCCATCAGAACAGGTTCCGGGGCCAACGTCCTGACTTTC. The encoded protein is CAIRTGSGANVLTF.

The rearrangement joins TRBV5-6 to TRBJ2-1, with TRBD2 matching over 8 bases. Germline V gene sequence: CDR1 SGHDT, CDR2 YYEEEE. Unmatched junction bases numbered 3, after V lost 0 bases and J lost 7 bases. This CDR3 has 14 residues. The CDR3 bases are TGTGCCAGCAGCTTGGGACTAGCGAGGAATGAGCAGTTCTTC. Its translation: CASSLGLARNEQFF.

CDR3 in DNA: TGCGCCAGCAGCTTGGGTGGCGGAAACTATGGCTACACCTTC. Translation gives CASSLGGGNYGYTF. The rearrangement joins TRBV5-1 to TRBJ1-2, with D hard to call. Germline CDR1 and CDR2: SGHRS and YFSETQ. The CDR3 is 14 residues long. Trimming took 0 bases from V and 2 from J, leaving 8 bases between them. Complete variable domain (other parts from reference TRBV5-1 and TRBJ1-2): KAGVTQTPRYLIKTRGQQVTLSCSPISGHRSVSWYQQTPGQGLQFLFEYFSETQRNKGNFPGRFSGRQFSNSRSEMNVSTLELGDSALYLCASSLGGGNYGYTFGSGTRLTVV.

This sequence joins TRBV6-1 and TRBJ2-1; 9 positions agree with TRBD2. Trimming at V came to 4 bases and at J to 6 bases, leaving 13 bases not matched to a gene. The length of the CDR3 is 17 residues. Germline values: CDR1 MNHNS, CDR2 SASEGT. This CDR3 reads CASSGPFERGASNEQFF. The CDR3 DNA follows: TGTGCCAGCAGTGGGCCCTTTGAGCGGGGGGCCAGCAATGAGCAGTTCTTC.

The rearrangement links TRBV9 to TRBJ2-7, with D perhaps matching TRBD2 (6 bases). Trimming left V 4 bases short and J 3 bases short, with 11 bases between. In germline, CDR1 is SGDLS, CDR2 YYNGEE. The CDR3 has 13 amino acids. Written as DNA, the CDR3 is TGTGCCAGCAGCCCGGGGACTTACTACGAGCAGTACTTC. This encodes CASSPGTYYEQYF.